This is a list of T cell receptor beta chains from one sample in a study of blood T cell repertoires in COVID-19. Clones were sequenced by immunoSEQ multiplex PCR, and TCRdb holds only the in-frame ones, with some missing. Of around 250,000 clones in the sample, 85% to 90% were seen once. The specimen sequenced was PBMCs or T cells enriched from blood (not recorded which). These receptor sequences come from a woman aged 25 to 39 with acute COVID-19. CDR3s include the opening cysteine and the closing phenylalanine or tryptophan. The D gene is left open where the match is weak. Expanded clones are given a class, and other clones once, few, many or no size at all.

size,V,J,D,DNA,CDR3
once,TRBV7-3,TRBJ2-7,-,TGTGCCAGCAGCTTATTTGGGGACACCGTTTACGAGCAGTACTTC,CASSLFGDTVYEQYF
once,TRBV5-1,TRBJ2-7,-,TGTGCCAGCCGGTTACTGGACGAGCAGTACTTC,CASRLLDEQYF
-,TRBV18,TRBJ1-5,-,TGTGCCAGCTCCGATACAGGAGATCAGCCCCAGCATTTT,CASSDTGDQPQHF
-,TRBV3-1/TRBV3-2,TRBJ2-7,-,TGTGCCAGCAGCTTACTTCGGGATGCTTGGAACGAGCAGTACTTC,CASSLLRDAWNEQYF
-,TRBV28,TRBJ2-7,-,TGTGCCAGCATACGAGGGAACGACGGGGAGCAGTACTTC,CASIRGNDGEQYF
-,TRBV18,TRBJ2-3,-,TGTGCCAGCTCCGAGCACACAGATACGCAGTATTTT,CASSEHTDTQYF
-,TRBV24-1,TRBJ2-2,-,TGTGCCACCAGTGATTTCAGGGGTGAAACCGGGGAGCTGTTTTTT,CATSDFRGETGELFF
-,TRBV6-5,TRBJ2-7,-,TGTGCCAGCCTGGGGCAGAAAAAGGCTTACGAGCAGTACTTC,CASLGQKKAYEQYF
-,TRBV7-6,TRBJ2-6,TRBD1,TGTGCCAGCAGCTTATTTGGGCAGGGGGTTTCCGGGGCCAACGTCCTGACTTTC,CASSLFGQGVSGANVLTF
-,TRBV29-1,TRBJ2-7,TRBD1,TGCAGCGTTGAAGATAGGACAGGGGCCTACGAGCAGTACTTC,CSVEDRTGAYEQYF
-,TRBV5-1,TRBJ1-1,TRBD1,TGCGCCAGCAGCGCCGGGACAGGGGGCCCCACTGAAGCTTTCTTT,CASSAGTGGPTEAFF
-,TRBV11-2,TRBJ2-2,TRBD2,TGTGCCAGCAGCTCCTTAGCGGGAGGGCCGGCCGGGGAGCTGTTTTTT,CASSSLAGGPAGELFF
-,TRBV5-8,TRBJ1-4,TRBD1,TGTGCCAGCAGCACAGGGGTGACTAATGAAAAACTGTTTTTT,CASSTGVTNEKLFF
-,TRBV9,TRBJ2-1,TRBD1,TGTGCCAGCAGCCACAAGGGGGACAGCTACAATGAGCAGTTCTTC,CASSHKGDSYNEQFF
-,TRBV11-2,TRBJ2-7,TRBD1,TGTGCCAGCAGCTTTAGGGGGCGACGGTACGAGCAGTACTTC,CASSFRGRRYEQYF
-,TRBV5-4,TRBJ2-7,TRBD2,TGTGCCAGCAGCTACAAACTAGCGGGAGTTCCCGAGCAGTACTTC,CASSYKLAGVPEQYF
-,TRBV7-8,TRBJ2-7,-,TGTGCCAGCAGCCTCCGAGGATACGAGCAGTACTTC,CASSLRGYEQYF
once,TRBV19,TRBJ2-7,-,TGTGCCAGTAGTATTGGGGGGAACCCTACCTACGAGCAGTACTTC,CASSIGGNPTYEQYF
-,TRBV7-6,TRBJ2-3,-,TGTGCCAGCAGCTCGAAGACTAGGCTGAACCCAGATACGCAGTATTTT,CASSSKTRLNPDTQYF
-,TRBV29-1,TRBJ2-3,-,TGCAGCGTGAAGAGGGTCACTGGGGAGGATACGCAGTATTTT,CSVKRVTGEDTQYF
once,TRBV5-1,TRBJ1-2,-,TGCGCCAGCAGCTTGTTCGGCAGGGATGGAGATGGCTACACCTTC,CASSLFGRDGDGYTF
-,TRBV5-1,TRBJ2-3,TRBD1,TGCGCCAGCAGCCTCGGACAGGGGAGTACAGATACGCAGTATTTT,CASSLGQGSTDTQYF
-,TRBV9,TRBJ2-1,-,TGTGCCAGCAGCCCATCGGATAGCAGGGGTGGTGAGCAGTTCTTC,CASSPSDSRGGEQFF
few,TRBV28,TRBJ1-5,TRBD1,TGTGCCAGCAGTTTATTTACAGGGGGCAATCAGCCCCAGCATTTT,CASSLFTGGNQPQHF
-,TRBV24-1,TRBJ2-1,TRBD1,TGTGCCACCAGTGACTTATCTGGACAGGAGCCTACAATGAAGCAGTTCTTC,CATSDLSGQEPTMKQFF
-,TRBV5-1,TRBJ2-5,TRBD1,TGCGCCAGCAGCCCTGGCGGACAGGGGGAGACCCAGTACTTC,CASSPGGQGETQYF
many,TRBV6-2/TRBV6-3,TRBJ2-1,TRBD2,TGTGCCAGCAGTTACGATCCAGCGGGAGGTAATGAGCAGTTCTTC,CASSYDPAGGNEQFF
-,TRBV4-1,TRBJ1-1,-,TGCGCCAGCAGCCAAGAGAGGAGCACTGAAGCTTTCTTT,CASSQERSTEAFF
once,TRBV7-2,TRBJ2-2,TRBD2,TGTGCCAGCAGCTTCGATTCGGGACTAGCCCAGGTTATTGCCGGGGAGCTGTTTTTT,CASSFDSGLAQVIAGELFF
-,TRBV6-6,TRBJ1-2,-,TGTGCCAGCAGTTCCGGGACAAGACATCTCGATGGCTACACCTTC,CASSSGTRHLDGYTF
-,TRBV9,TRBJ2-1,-,TGTGCCAGCAGCGTAGCCGGGAGCACCTACAATGAGCAGTTCTTC,CASSVAGSTYNEQFF
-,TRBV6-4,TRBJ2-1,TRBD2,TGTGCCAGCAGTACTTTTGCGGGAGTGGGGTACAATGAGCAGTTCTTC,CASSTFAGVGYNEQFF
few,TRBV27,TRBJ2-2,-,TGTGCCAGCCGATTAGGACCAGGGGACATTGGAGGGGAGCTGTTTTTT,CASRLGPGDIGGELFF
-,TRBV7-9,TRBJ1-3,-,TGTGCCAGCAGCCAAGGGGTAACGGGAAACACCATATATTTT,CASSQGVTGNTIYF
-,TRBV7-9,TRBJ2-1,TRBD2,TGTGCCAGCAGCAGTACTAGCGGGAGTGACGAGCAGTTCTTC,CASSSTSGSDEQFF
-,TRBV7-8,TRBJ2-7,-,TGTGCCAGCAGCGCCACAGGGTACGAGCAGTACTTC,CASSATGYEQYF
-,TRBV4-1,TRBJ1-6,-,TGCGCCAGCAGCCGAGAGGGGCAGGGGCAGAATTCACCCCTCCACTTT,CASSREGQGQNSPLHF
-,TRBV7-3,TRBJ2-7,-,TGTGCCAGCAGCCCCGATGGCCGGGACTCCTCCCCCTACGAGCAGTACTTC,CASSPDGRDSSPYEQYF
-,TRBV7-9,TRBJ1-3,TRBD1,TGTGCCAGCAGCGTGGGACAGTCCTCTGGAAACACCATATATTTT,CASSVGQSSGNTIYF
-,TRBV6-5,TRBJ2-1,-,TGTGCCAGCACCGATAGGGCAGGAGGCAATGAGCAGTTCTTC,CASTDRAGGNEQFF
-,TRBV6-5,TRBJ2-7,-,TGTGCCACCGGAGCGGAGTGGGAGCAGTACTTC,CATGAEWEQYF
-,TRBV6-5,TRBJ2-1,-,TGTGCCAGCACCCTGGTCCAGGAGGGGAACAATGAGCAGTTCTTC,CASTLVQEGNNEQFF
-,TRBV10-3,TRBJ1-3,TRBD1,TGTGCCATCAGTGACCTTGGACAGGGTAGCTCTGGAAACACCATATATTTT,CAISDLGQGSSGNTIYF
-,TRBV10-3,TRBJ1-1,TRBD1,TGTGCCATCAGTGAGGGCCAAGGACAGGGGGCTGGTGAAGCTTTCTTT,CAISEGQGQGAGEAFF
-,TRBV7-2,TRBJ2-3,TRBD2,TGTGCCAGCAGCATACTAGCGGGACCATCCCCTACGCAGTATTTT,CASSILAGPSPTQYF
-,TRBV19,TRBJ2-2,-,TGTGCCAGCCAGGGGACGAACACCGGGGAGCTGTTTTTT,CASQGTNTGELFF
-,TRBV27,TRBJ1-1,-,TGTGCCAGCAGTTTATCTAAGAACACTGAAGCTTTCTTT,CASSLSKNTEAFF
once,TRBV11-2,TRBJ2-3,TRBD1,TGTGCCAGCAGCTTAGATTTCGGGACAGATCTAGATACGCAGTATTTT,CASSLDFGTDLDTQYF
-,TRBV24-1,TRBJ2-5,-,TGTGCCACCGCCGCAGGGGTTCGACAAGAGACCCAGTACTTC,CATAAGVRQETQYF
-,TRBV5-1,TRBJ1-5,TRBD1,TGCGCCAGCAGCGAGGGACAGGGAGGAGTAGACCAGCCCCAGCATTTT,CASSEGQGGVDQPQHF
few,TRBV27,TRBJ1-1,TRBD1,TGTGCCAGCAGTCTGACCGGGACAGGATACACTGAAGCTTTCTTT,CASSLTGTGYTEAFF